This TCR beta chain was sequenced in a study of human thymus T cells. Assay: immunoSEQ multiplex PCR; the TCRdb copy retains only in-frame clones and omits some. The table has 65,000 to 90,000 clones, roughly 94% seen once; the top ten hold approximately 0.032%. Thymus pieces cut out during corrective heart surgery were the tissue that was used. The CDR3 extends over 12 amino acids. In germline, CDR1 is LNHDA, CDR2 SQIVND (reference sequence). With 7 bases removed from V and 2 bases from J, the gap between germline ends came to 6 bases. The chain is built from TRBV19 and TRBJ2-1; D is uncertain. This clonotype was sampled from a girl in the first two years of life with a congenital heart defect but otherwise immunologically healthy. What was sequenced was thymus tissue. This CDR3 reads CASTSTYNEQFF. For the CDR3, the DNA is TGTGCCAGTACCTCGACCTACAATGAGCAGTTCTTC.